This T cell receptor beta chain was recorded in a study of blood T cell repertoires in COVID-19. About the research overall: Sites across the United States, Italy and Spain contributed samples from acute and convalescent COVID-19.

Original processing methods: Reference gene primer amplification yielded estimated nucleated cell counts. Produced via immunoSEQ multiplex PCR; TCRdb's table is partial and in-frame only. V, J and clone size reflect that table, while D and trimming were determined from the DNA. The sample comprises 200,000 to 300,000 clones, over 75% of which are singletons, and 0.7% rests with the top ten. Germline values: CDR1 KGHDR, CDR2 SFDVKD. This CDR3 spans 13 amino acids. The V end was cut by 3 bases, the J end by 1 base, with 5 bases between. Sequencing was done on a sample of peripheral blood. The rearrangement uses TRBV24-1 and TRBJ2-5; unclear D gene. The clonotype was recovered from a human donor in a cohort sampled during active COVID-19. CDR3 DNA sequence: TGTGCCACCAGTGATGGCTTCCAAGAGACCCAGTACTTC. This sequence encodes CATSDGFQETQYF.